The rows below give T cell receptor beta chains drawn from one sample of a study of T cell responses to AZD1222 COVID-19 vaccine. The table came from immunoSEQ multiplex PCR; TCRdb's copy has only in-frame clones and leaves some out. The table records more than 90,000 clones, about 86% of them present only once. This sample comprised peripheral blood, obtained 28 days after the second AZD1222 dose. These receptors were collected from an adult who received the AZD1222 COVID-19 vaccine. CDR3s include the opening cysteine and the closing phenylalanine or tryptophan. Each record gives: clone size, J gene, V gene, D gene, CDR3 DNA, CDR3 protein. The D gene is left open where the match is weak. Clone size, where shown, is once, few, many, or a class for clones that have expanded.

- | TRBJ1-2 | TRBV5-4 | - | TGTGCCAGCAGCCCCCTTATGGGCGGCACTATTGGCTACACCTTC | CASSPLMGGTIGYTF
- | TRBJ1-6 | TRBV30 | - | TGTGCCTGGAGCGAGAACAGGGAGATCCACTTT | CAWSENREIHF
- | TRBJ1-1 | TRBV6-7 | - | TGTGCCAGCAGGGACAAGGGGAACACTGAAGCTTTCTTT | CASRDKGNTEAFF
- | TRBJ1-1 | TRBV7-9 | TRBD1 | TGTGCCAGCAGCTTAGGGGACAGGGGGTTTACTGAAGCTTTCTTT | CASSLGDRGFTEAFF
- | TRBJ2-7 | TRBV30 | - | TGTGCCTGGAGTGTACTTGACGGCGGTACCGAGCAGTACTTC | CAWSVLDGGTEQYF
- | TRBJ2-3 | TRBV28 | - | TGTGCCAGCAGTTTACAGGGCCTGGCTGACACAGATACGCAGTATTTT | CASSLQGLADTDTQYF
- | TRBJ1-3 | TRBV7-6 | - | TGTGCCAGCAGCCCCGAGTCGGAGGTCTCTGGAAACACCATATATTTT | CASSPESEVSGNTIYF
once | TRBJ1-4 | TRBV6-2/TRBV6-3 | - | TGTGCCAGCAGTTCGGACAGTCCAACTAATGAAAAACTGTTTTTT | CASSSDSPTNEKLFF
- | TRBJ1-2 | TRBV7-6 | - | TGTGCCAGCAGCTTAGACCCCGGACAGCTGATCTATGGCTACACCTTC | CASSLDPGQLIYGYTF
once | TRBJ1-4 | TRBV4-3 | - | TGCGCCAGCAGCCAAGACGGGACCATGGATGAAAAACTGTTTTTT | CASSQDGTMDEKLFF
- | TRBJ2-7 | TRBV29-1 | - | TGCAGCGTTGAGGTCCGCTCCTACGAGCAGTACTTC | CSVEVRSYEQYF
- | TRBJ2-7 | TRBV4-1 | - | TGCGCCAGCAGCCATTCGAGTGGCACCGCCTACGAGCAGTACTTC | CASSHSSGTAYEQYF
once | TRBJ1-2 | TRBV19 | TRBD1 | TGTGCCAGCAGGACAGGGGGCGAGGGCTACACCTTC | CASRTGGEGYTF
many | TRBJ2-2 | TRBV10-2 | - | TGCGCCAGCAGTGAGATACGGAACACCGGGGAGCTGTTTTTT | CASSEIRNTGELFF
- | TRBJ2-7 | TRBV28 | - | TGTGCCAGCAGTTTGACCTACGAGCAGTACTTC | CASSLTYEQYF
- | TRBJ2-7 | TRBV27 | TRBD2 | TGTGCCAGCAGTTTATCGCCTAGCGGGAGTCATTACCCCTACGAGCAGTACTTC | CASSLSPSGSHYPYEQYF
few | TRBJ1-4 | TRBV27 | - | TGTGCCAGCAGTAAAAACCGGGACGATGAAAAACTGTTTTTT | CASSKNRDDEKLFF
- | TRBJ2-7 | TRBV6-7 | TRBD1 | TGTGCCAGCAGTGCCCAGGACAGGGTCTCCTACGAGCAGTACTTC | CASSAQDRVSYEQYF
- | TRBJ2-3 | TRBV6-5 | - | TGTGCCAGCAGTTACGGGGATGACACAGATACGCAGTATTTT | CASSYGDDTDTQYF
- | TRBJ2-1 | TRBV18 | TRBD2 | TGTGCCAGCTCACCACCGACTAGCGGCAATGAGCAGTTCTTC | CASSPPTSGNEQFF
- | TRBJ2-3 | TRBV7-2 | TRBD2 | TGTGCCAGCAGCTTACTGGGCGGGGGGGCCCCAGATACGCAGTATTTT | CASSLLGGGAPDTQYF
- | TRBJ2-3 | TRBV29-1 | TRBD2 | TGCAGCGCCGGGAGACTAGCGGGAGGGTCAGATACGCAGTATTTT | CSAGRLAGGSDTQYF
- | TRBJ1-1 | TRBV7-9 | - | TGTGCCAGCAGCTTTGGTCCACGACCAGCTTTCTTT | CASSFGPRPAFF
- | TRBJ1-1 | TRBV6-5 | - | TGTGCCAGCAGTTACCGCTACAGCGGCGGGAACACTGAAGCTTTCTTT | CASSYRYSGGNTEAFF
- | TRBJ1-1 | TRBV5-4 | - | TGTGCCAGCAGCTTGGAGGGAATCGGCACTGAAGCTTTCTTT | CASSLEGIGTEAFF
- | TRBJ2-2 | TRBV5-4 | - | TGTGCCAGCAGCTTGTTGAAGGGAAGAAACACCGGGGAGCTGTTTTTT | CASSLLKGRNTGELFF